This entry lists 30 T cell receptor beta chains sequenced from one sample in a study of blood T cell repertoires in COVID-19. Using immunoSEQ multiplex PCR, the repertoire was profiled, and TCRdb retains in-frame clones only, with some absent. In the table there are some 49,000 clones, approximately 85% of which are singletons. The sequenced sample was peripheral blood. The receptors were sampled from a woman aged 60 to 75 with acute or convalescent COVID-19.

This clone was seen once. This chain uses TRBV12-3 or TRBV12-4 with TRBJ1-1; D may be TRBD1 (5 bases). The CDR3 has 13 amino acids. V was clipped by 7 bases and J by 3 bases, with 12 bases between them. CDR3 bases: TGTGCCAGCACTTTTCAGGGATACACTGAAGCTTTCTTT. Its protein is CASTFQGYTEAFF.

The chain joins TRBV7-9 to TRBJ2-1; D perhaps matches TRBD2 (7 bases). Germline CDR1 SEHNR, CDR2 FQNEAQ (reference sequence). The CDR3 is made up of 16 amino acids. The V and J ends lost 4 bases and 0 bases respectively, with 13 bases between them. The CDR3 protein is CASSSGGRSSYNEQFF. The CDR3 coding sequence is TGTGCCAGCAGCTCCGGGGGGCGGAGCTCCTACAATGAGCAGTTCTTC. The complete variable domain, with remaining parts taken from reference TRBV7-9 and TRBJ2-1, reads DTGVSQNPRHKITKRGQNVTFRCDPISEHNRLYWYRQTLGQGPEFLTYFQNEAQLEKSRLLSDRFSAERPKGSFSTLEIQRTEQGDSAMYLCASSSGGRSSYNEQFFGPGTRLTVL.

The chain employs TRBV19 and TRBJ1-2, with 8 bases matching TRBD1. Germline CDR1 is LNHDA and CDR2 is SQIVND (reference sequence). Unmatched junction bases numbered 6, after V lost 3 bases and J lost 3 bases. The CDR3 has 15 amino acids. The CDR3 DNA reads TGTGCCAGTAGTATGTTTTCAGGGGGCTACTATGGCTACACCTTC. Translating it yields CASSMFSGGYYGYTF.

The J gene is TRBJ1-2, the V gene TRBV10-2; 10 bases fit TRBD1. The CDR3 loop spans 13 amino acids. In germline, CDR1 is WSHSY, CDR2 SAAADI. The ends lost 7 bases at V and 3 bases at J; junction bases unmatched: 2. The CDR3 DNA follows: TGCGCCAGCACCGGGACAGGGGACTATGGCTACACCTTC. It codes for CASTGTGDYGYTF.

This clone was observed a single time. The CDR3 is CASSSGTASPNSPLHF. CDR3 DNA sequence: TGTGCCAGCTCGTCCGGGACAGCATCTCCTAATTCACCCCTCCACTTT. J is TRBJ1-6 and V is TRBV18; 7 bases agree with TRBD1. The CDR3 loop spans 16 amino acids. V dropped 6 bases and J dropped 6; count of bases not matched to a gene: 11. Germline V gene lookup returns CDR1 KGHSH and CDR2 LQKENI.

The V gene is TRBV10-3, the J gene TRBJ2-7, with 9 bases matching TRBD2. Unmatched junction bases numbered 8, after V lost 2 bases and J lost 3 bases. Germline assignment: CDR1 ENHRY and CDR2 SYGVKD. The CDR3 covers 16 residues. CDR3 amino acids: CAISEDGGGAYYEQYF. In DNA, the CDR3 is TGTGCCATCAGTGAGGATGGCGGGGGGGCCTACTACGAGCAGTACTTC.

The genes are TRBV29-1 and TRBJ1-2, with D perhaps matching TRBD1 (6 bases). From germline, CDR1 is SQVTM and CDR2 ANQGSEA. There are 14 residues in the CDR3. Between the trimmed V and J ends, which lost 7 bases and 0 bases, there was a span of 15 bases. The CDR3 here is CSALTDRSNYGYTF. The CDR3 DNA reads TGCAGCGCCCTAACGGACAGATCTAACTATGGCTACACCTTC.

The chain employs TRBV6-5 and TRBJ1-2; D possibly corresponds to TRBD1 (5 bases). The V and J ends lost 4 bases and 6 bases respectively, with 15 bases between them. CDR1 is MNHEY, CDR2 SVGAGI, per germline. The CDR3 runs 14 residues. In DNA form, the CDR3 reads TGTGCCAGCAGTTTGGGGCTGTTAGGGCATGGCTACACCTTC. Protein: CASSLGLLGHGYTF.

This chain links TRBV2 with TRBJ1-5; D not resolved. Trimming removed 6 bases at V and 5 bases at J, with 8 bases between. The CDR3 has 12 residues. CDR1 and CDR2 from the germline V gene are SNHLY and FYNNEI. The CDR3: CASSGRDQPQHF. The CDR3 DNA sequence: TGTGCCAGCAGCGGCCGGGATCAGCCCCAGCATTTT.

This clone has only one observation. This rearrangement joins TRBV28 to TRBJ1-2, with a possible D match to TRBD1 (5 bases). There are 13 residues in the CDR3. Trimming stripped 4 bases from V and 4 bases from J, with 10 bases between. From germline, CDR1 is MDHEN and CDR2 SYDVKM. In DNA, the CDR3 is TGTGCCAGCAGTTGGAGGGGTTCCTATGGCTACACCTTC. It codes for CASSWRGSYGYTF.

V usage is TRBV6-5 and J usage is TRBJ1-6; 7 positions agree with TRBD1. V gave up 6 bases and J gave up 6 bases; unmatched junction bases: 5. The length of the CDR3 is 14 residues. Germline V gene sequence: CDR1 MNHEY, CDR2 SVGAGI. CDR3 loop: CASSLGQANSPLHF. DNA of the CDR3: TGTGCCAGCAGCCTTGGACAGGCTAATTCACCCCTCCACTTT.

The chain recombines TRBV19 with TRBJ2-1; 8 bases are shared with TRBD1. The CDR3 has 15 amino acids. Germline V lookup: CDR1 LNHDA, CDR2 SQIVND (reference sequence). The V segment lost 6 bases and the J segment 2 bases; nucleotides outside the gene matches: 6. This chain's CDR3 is CASREQGVPYNEQFF. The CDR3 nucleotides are TGTGCCAGTAGGGAACAGGGGGTACCCTACAATGAGCAGTTCTTC.

As DNA, the CDR3 is TGTGCCAGTACACTCATCCCGGGGAACACTGAAGCTTTCTTT. It codes for CASTLIPGNTEAFF. The gene calls are TRBV19 and TRBJ1-1, with D unclear. Trimming removed 7 bases from V and 1 base from J, with 13 bases in between. Looked up from germline, CDR1 is LNHDA and CDR2 is SQIVND (reference sequence). The CDR3 has 14 amino acids.

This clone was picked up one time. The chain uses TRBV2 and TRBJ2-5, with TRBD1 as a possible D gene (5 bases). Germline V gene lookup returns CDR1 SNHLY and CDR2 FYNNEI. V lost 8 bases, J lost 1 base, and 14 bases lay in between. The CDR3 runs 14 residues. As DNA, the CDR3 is TGTGCCAGCGTTACAGGTCCCGGCCAAGAGACCCAGTACTTC. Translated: CASVTGPGQETQYF. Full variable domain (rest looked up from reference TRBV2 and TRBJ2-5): EPEVTQTPSHQVTQMGQEVILRCVPISNHLYFYWYRQILGQKVEFLVSFYNNEISEKSEIFDDQFSVERPDGSNFTLKIRSTKLEDSAMYFCASVTGPGQETQYFGPGTRLLVL.

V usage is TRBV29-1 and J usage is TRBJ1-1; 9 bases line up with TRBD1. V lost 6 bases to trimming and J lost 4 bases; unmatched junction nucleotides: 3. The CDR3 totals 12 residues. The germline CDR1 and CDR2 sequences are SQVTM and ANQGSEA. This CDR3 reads CSVGQGGTEAFF. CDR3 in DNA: TGCAGCGTGGGACAGGGTGGCACTGAAGCTTTCTTT. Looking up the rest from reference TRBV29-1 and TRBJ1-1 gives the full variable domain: SAVISQKPSRDICQRGTSLTIQCQVDSQVTMMFWYRQQPGQSLTLIATANQGSEATYESGFVIDKFPISRPNLTFSTLTVSNMSPEDSSIYLCSVGQGGTEAFFGQGTRLTVV.

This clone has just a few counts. CDR3 amino acids: CASSRPDRGNEKLFF. The CDR3 DNA reads as TGTGCCAGCAGTAGGCCGGACAGGGGAAATGAAAAACTGTTTTTT. V is TRBV28 and J is TRBJ1-4, with 9 positions matching TRBD1. Per germline, CDR1 MDHEN and CDR2 SYDVKM. The CDR3 loop spans 15 amino acids. Germline trimming cut 5 bases from V and 5 bases from J; bases unmatched to any gene: 6.

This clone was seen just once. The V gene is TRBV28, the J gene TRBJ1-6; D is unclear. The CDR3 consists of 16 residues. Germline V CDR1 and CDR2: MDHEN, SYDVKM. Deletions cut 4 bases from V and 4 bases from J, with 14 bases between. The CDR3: CASSSAAVGYNSPLHF. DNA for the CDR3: TGTGCCAGCAGTTCCGCGGCCGTCGGGTATAATTCACCCCTCCACTTT. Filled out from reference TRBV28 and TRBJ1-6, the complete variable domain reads DVKVTQSSRYLVKRTGEKVFLECVQDMDHENMFWYRQDPGLGLRLIYFSYDVKMKEKGDIPEGYSVSREKKERFSLILESASTNQTSMYLCASSSAAVGYNSPLHFGNGTRLTVT.

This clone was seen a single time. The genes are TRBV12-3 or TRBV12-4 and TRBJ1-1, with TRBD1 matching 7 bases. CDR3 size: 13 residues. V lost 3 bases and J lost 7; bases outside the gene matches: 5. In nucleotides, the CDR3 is TGTGCCAGCAGTTTTAGCGGGGACAGTGAAGCTTTCTTT. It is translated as CASSFSGDSEAFF.

The CDR3 DNA reads as TGTGCCAGCAGTTCCAGGGGTGGAAACACCATATATTTT. Its protein product is CASSSRGGNTIYF. The V and J genes are TRBV6-5 and TRBJ1-3; a possible D gene is TRBD1 (6 bases). Germline-derived CDR1 and CDR2 are MNHEY and SVGAGI. Trimming shortened V by 4 bases and J by 3 bases, and 7 bases separated the two germline ends. The CDR3 has 13 amino acids.

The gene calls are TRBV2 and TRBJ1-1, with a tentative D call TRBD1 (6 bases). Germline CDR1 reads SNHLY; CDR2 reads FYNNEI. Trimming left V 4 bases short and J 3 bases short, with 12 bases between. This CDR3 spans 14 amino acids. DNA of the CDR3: TGTGCCAGCAGTGCTGGGGGCGTACACACTGAAGCTTTCTTT. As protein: CASSAGGVHTEAFF.

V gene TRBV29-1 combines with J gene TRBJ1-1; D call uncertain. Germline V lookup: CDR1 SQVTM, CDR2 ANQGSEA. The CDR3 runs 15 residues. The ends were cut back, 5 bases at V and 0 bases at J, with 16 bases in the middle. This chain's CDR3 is CSVRWAEVLNTEAFF. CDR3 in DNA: TGCAGCGTTCGGTGGGCGGAGGTTTTGAACACTGAAGCTTTCTTT.

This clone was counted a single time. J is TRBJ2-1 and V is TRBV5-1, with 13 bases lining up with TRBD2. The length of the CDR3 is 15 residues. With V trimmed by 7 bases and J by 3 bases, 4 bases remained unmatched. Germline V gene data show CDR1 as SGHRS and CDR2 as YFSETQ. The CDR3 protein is CASRGTSGIYNEQFF. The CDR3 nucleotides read TGCGCCAGCCGAGGGACTAGCGGGATCTACAATGAGCAGTTCTTC.

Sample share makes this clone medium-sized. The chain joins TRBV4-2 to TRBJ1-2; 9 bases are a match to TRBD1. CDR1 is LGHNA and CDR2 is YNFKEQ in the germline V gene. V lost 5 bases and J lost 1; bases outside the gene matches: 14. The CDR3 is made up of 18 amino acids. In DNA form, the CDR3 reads TGTGCCAGCAGCGCCATCACAGGGGGCAAAAGGGGTAACTATGGCTACACCTTC. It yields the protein CASSAITGGKRGNYGYTF.

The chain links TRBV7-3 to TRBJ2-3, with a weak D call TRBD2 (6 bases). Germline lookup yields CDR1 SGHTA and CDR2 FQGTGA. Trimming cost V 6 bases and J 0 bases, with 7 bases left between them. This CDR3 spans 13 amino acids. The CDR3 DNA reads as TGTGCCAGCAGGCGGGGAAGCACAGATACGCAGTATTTT. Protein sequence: CASRRGSTDTQYF.

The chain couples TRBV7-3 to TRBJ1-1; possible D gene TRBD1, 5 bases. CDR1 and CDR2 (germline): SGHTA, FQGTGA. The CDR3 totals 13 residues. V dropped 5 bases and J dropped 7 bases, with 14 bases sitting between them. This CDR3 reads CASSPDPGGEAFF. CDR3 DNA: TGTGCCAGCAGCCCCGACCCCGGGGGTGAAGCTTTCTTT. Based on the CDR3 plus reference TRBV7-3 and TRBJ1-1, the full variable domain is GAGVSQTPSNKVTEKGKYVELRCDPISGHTALYWYRQSLGQGPEFLIYFQGTGAADDSGLPNDRFFAVRPEGSVSTLKIQRTERGDSAVYLCASSPDPGGEAFFGQGTRLTVV.

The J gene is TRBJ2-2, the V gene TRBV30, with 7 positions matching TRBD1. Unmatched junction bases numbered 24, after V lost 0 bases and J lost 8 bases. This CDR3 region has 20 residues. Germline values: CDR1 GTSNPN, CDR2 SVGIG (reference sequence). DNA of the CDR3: TGTGCCTGGAGTGTACGGGGACAGTCCTTCGGTACAGGTATTCAAGGGGAGCTGTTTTTT. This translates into CAWSVRGQSFGTGIQGELFF.

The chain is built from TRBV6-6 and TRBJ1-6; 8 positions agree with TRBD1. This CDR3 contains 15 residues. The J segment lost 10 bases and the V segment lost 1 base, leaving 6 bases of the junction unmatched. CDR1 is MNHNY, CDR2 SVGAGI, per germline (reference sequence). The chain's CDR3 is CASSYLTGTGSPLHF. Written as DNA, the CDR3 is TGTGCCAGCAGTTACTTGACAGGGACAGGATCACCCCTCCACTTT.

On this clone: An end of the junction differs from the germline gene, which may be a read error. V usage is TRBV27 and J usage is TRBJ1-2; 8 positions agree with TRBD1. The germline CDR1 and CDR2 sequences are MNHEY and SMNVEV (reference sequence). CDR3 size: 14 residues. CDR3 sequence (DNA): TGTGCCAGCAGTGCCAGGGGGCGCGGGGTTCCGACCTTCTTC. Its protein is CASSARGRGVPTFF.

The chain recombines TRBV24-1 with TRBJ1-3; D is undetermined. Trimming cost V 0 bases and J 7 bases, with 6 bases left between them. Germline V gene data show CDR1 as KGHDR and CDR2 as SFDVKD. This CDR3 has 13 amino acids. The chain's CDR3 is CATSDLRGNTIYF. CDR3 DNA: TGTGCCACCAGTGATTTGCGGGGTAACACCATATATTTT.

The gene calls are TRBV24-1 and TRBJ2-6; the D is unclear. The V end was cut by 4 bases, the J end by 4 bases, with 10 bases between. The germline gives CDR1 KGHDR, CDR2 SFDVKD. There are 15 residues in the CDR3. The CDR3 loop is CATSDPTSGANVLTF. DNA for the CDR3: TGTGCCACCAGTGACCCTACTTCGGGGGCCAACGTCCTGACTTTC.